The clone carrying this TCR beta chain was seen ten or more times. The antigen is not known. Every diagnosis used clinical symptoms, serum thyroxine and TRAb, thyroid ultrasound and orbital computed tomography. Before ophthalmopathy appeared, progressors gave blood at initial hyperthyroidism diagnosis. This CDR3 contains 13 residues. Trimming cost V 2 bases and J 5 bases, with 9 bases left between them. Germline CDR1 and CDR2: MNHEY and SVGAGI. The sample comes from a study of T cells in Graves' hyperthyroidism and ophthalmopathy. Study results and caveats: Blood samples included most of the expanded thyroid clonotypes exceeding 0.001. Ophthalmopathy and stable hyperthyroidism were separated by a 13 V-J model.

RNA transcripts yielded amplified TCR beta CDR3 regions. RT-PCR in the first round (using the HTBI primer set) targeted the TCR CDR3. TCRdb passed the multiplex PCR reads through MiXCR, listing each CDR3 protein once. The sample carries around 400,000 distinct CDR3 sequences, approximately 14% recorded once. Sequenced: blood. The chain carries TRBV6-5 and TRBJ2-5; D possibly uses TRBD1 or TRBD2 (6 bases each). The source of this sequence is a woman between 18 and 29 years old with Graves' hyperthyroidism that later progressed to Graves' ophthalmopathy. The CDR3 protein is CASSYRGEETQYF. For the CDR3, the DNA is TGTGCCAGCAGTTACAGGGGGGAGGAGACCCAGTACTTC.